This is a list of T cell receptor beta chains from one sample in a study of cytomegalovirus exposure and HLA in healthy donors. TCRdb keeps only in-frame clones here, not all; method: immunoSEQ multiplex PCR. The sample has just under 75,000 clones, roughly 94% seen once. Sequencing was performed on PBMCs. Source of these receptors: a woman between 18 and 29 years old in good health and CMV-seropositive. The CDR3 runs from the conserved cysteine through the conserved F or W. The D gene is left open where the match is weak. The size of a clone is reported for some rows only, either as once, few or many, or as a class for expanded clones.

TRBV7-9	NA	TRBJ2-2	NA	CASNLEGSSTGELFF	TGTGCCAGCAACTTGGAGGGGTCCAGCACCGGGGAGCTGTTTTTT
TRBV11-2	TRBD1	TRBJ1-4	few	CASRTGTGDEKLFF	TGTGCCAGCAGAACCGGGACAGGGGACGAAAAACTGTTTTTT
TRBV6-1	NA	TRBJ1-2	NA	CASSSLGGSGGYTF	TGTGCCAGCAGCTCGCTTGGCGGTAGCGGTGGCTACACCTTC
TRBV6-5	TRBD1	TRBJ1-5	NA	CASSYDRGRQPQHF	TGTGCCAGCAGTTACGACAGGGGTCGTCAGCCCCAGCATTTT
TRBV5-4	NA	TRBJ1-3	NA	CASSSTGSRAGNTIYF	TGTGCCAGCAGCTCAACTGGGTCCAGGGCTGGAAACACCATATATTTT
TRBV28	NA	TRBJ1-5	NA	CASSLPRQLNQPQHF	TGTGCCAGCAGTTTACCCAGACAGCTCAATCAGCCCCAGCATTTT
TRBV6-4	NA	TRBJ2-1	few	CASSDQDRHEQFF	TGTGCCAGCAGTGACCAAGACAGGCATGAGCAGTTCTTC
TRBV2	NA	TRBJ2-7	few	CASSESITYEQYF	TGTGCCAGCAGTGAATCCATCACATACGAGCAGTACTTC
TRBV28	NA	TRBJ1-5	NA	CASSPQNTQPQHF	TGTGCCAGCAGCCCACAGAATACCCAGCCCCAGCATTTT
TRBV5-4	TRBD2	TRBJ2-3	NA	CASSLLKLAGGQSTDTQYF	TGTGCCAGCAGCTTATTGAAACTAGCGGGAGGGCAAAGCACAGATACGCAGTATTTT
TRBV4-1	TRBD1	TRBJ1-5	NA	CASSQEGTGIQPQHF	TGCGCCAGCAGCCAAGAGGGGACAGGGATTCAGCCCCAGCATTTT
TRBV10-1	NA	TRBJ2-2	NA	CPHINRAREFTGELFF	TGCCCCCACATTAATCGAGCGCGAGAATTCACCGGGGAGCTGTTTTTT
TRBV5-6	NA	TRBJ2-1	NA	CASSLSYEQFF	TGTGCCAGCAGCTTGTCTTATGAGCAGTTCTTC
TRBV10-1	NA	TRBJ2-7	NA	CASIGGPLPSSSYEQYF	TGCGCCAGCATCGGGGGGCCCCTTCCCTCTAGCTCCTACGAGCAGTACTTC
TRBV5-4	NA	TRBJ2-5	NA	CASSLSSASEETQYF	TGTGCCAGCAGCTTGAGTAGCGCCTCCGAAGAGACCCAGTACTTC
TRBV28	TRBD1	TRBJ2-1	NA	CASSFPGQGVNEQFF	TGTGCCAGCAGTTTCCCGGGACAGGGAGTGAATGAGCAGTTCTTC
TRBV30	NA	TRBJ2-7	NA	CAWSMGSGLGYEQYF	TGTGCCTGGAGTATGGGGTCTGGACTGGGCTACGAGCAGTACTTC
TRBV10-2	NA	TRBJ1-1	NA	CAGQGTNTEAFF	TGCGCCGGTCAGGGGACGAACACTGAAGCTTTCTTT
TRBV5-1	TRBD2	TRBJ2-1	NA	CASSLVWVGSGAHNEQFF	TGCGCCAGCAGCTTGGTGTGGGTTGGTAGCGGGGCCCACAATGAGCAGTTCTTC
TRBV18	NA	TRBJ2-7	NA	CASSPQEGAGEQYF	TGTGCCAGCTCACCACAGGAGGGGGCGGGCGAGCAGTACTTC
TRBV11-1	NA	TRBJ2-2	NA	CASSRGRRDTGELFF	TGTGCCAGCAGCCGGGGGAGAAGGGACACCGGGGAGCTGTTTTTT
TRBV2	NA	TRBJ2-7	NA	CASKLQLAYEQYF	TGTGCCAGCAAATTGCAGCTAGCCTACGAGCAGTACTTC
TRBV4-3	NA	TRBJ2-7	NA	CASSQARGSYEQYF	TGCGCCAGCAGCCAAGCCAGGGGTTCCTACGAGCAGTACTTC
TRBV29-1	NA	TRBJ1-2	NA	CSVTSGGGNYGYTF	TGCAGCGTCACCTCGGGGGGAGGAAACTATGGCTACACCTTC
TRBV5-1	NA	TRBJ2-2	NA	CASAHGVRGTGELFF	TGCGCCAGCGCCCACGGGGTTCGGGGCACCGGGGAGCTGTTTTTT
TRBV7-8	NA	TRBJ2-2	NA	CASSSPSRRAPRTGELFF	TGTGCCAGCAGCTCCCCCTCTCGCAGGGCGCCAAGGACCGGGGAGCTGTTTTTT
TRBV6-6	NA	TRBJ1-5	NA	CASTENPGQPQHF	TGTGCCAGCACCGAGAATCCCGGGCAGCCCCAGCATTTT
TRBV7-9	TRBD1	TRBJ1-2	NA	CASSLPTGGRGYGYTF	TGTGCCAGCAGCCTTCCTACAGGGGGTAGAGGTTATGGCTACACCTTC
TRBV5-1	NA	TRBJ2-3	NA	CASSLGSGVTDTQYF	TGCGCCAGCAGCTTGGGGTCGGGGGTAACAGATACGCAGTATTTT
TRBV6-5	NA	TRBJ1-4	NA	CAGSSNEKLFF	TGTGCGGGGAGTAGTAATGAAAAACTGTTTTTT
TRBV7-8	NA	TRBJ2-7	NA	CASSFFYRYEQYF	TGTGCCAGCAGCTTCTTTTATCGCTACGAGCAGTACTTC
TRBV28	NA	TRBJ1-5	NA	CASSLHRAGQPQHF	TGTGCCAGCAGTTTACACAGGGCGGGTCAGCCCCAGCATTTT
TRBV29-1	TRBD1	TRBJ2-3	NA	CSVRDRVTDTQYF	TGCAGCGTCCGGGACAGGGTTACAGATACGCAGTATTTT
TRBV19	NA	TRBJ1-2	NA	CASSIRRVDGYTF	TGTGCCAGTAGTATTAGGAGGGTCGACGGCTACACCTTC
TRBV11-1	TRBD1	TRBJ2-3	NA	CASSIQTGADTQYF	TGTGCCAGCAGCATCCAAACAGGGGCAGATACGCAGTATTTT
TRBV7-7	TRBD1	TRBJ1-2	NA	CASSSVLHRGRDGYTF	TGTGCTAGCAGCTCCGTCCTCCACAGGGGGCGAGATGGCTACACCTTC
TRBV6-5	TRBD1	TRBJ1-6	NA	CASSRQGKTSPLHF	TGTGCCAGCAGCCGACAGGGAAAGACTTCACCCCTCCACTTT
TRBV5-4	TRBD2	TRBJ2-5	NA	CASSSMGGVQEETQYF	TGTGCCAGCAGCTCGATGGGAGGGGTTCAGGAAGAGACCCAGTACTTC
TRBV29-1	NA	TRBJ1-1	NA	CSAATGRGTEAFF	TGCAGCGCCGCGACAGGCCGGGGCACTGAAGCTTTCTTT
TRBV28	TRBD1	TRBJ1-2	NA	CASNRVGQGKANYGYTF	TGTGCCAGCAATAGAGTCGGACAGGGTAAAGCTAACTATGGCTACACCTTC
TRBV5-5	TRBD1	TRBJ1-5	NA	CASSSHDGQGSQPQHF	TGTGCCAGCAGCTCTCACGACGGACAGGGCAGTCAGCCCCAGCATTTT
TRBV2	NA	TRBJ1-4	NA	CASSEGARAQGEKLFF	TGTGCCAGCAGTGAAGGGGCCAGGGCTCAGGGTGAAAAACTGTTTTTT
TRBV7-9	TRBD1	TRBJ2-5	once	CASSLTGQQPLQETQYF	TGTGCCAGCAGCTTAACGGGACAGCAGCCCCTACAAGAGACCCAGTACTTC
TRBV5-4	NA	TRBJ2-3	NA	CASSIPTSSSDTQYF	TGTGCCAGCAGCATACCGACTAGTAGCTCAGATACGCAGTATTTT
TRBV2	NA	TRBJ1-1	NA	CASKREGGAFF	TGTGCCAGCAAAAGGGAGGGAGGAGCTTTCTTT
TRBV19	TRBD1	TRBJ1-1	NA	CASRPGTVGNTEAFF	TGTGCCAGTAGGCCGGGGACAGTGGGGAACACTGAAGCTTTCTTT
TRBV5-5	TRBD1	TRBJ1-1	NA	CASRWDRNTEAFF	TGTGCCAGCAGGTGGGACAGAAACACTGAAGCTTTCTTT
TRBV7-9	TRBD1	TRBJ1-2	NA	CASSLELGQGGPYGYTF	TGTGCCAGCAGCTTAGAGCTGGGACAGGGAGGCCCCTATGGCTACACCTTC
TRBV15	TRBD2	TRBJ2-1	once	CATSRDLAKRDYNEQFF	TGTGCCACCAGCAGAGATCTGGCTAAGCGGGACTACAATGAGCAGTTCTTC
TRBV2	TRBD2	TRBJ2-5	NA	CASSERVAGDGRKETQYF	TGTGCCAGCAGTGAAAGAGTAGCGGGGGACGGAAGGAAAGAGACCCAGTACTTC
TRBV5-5	NA	TRBJ1-2	NA	CASSLANYGYTF	TGTGCCAGCAGCTTAGCAAACTATGGCTACACCTTC
TRBV15	NA	TRBJ1-2	NA	CATSRQAYGYTF	TGTGCCACCAGCAGACAAGCCTATGGCTACACCTTC
TRBV6-6	NA	TRBJ1-6	once	CASSLREISPLHF	TGTGCCAGCAGCCTTCGGGAGATCTCACCCCTCCACTTT
TRBV19	NA	TRBJ1-2	NA	CASSRGFSYGYTF	TGTGCCAGCAGCAGGGGTTTCAGCTATGGCTACACCTTC
TRBV7-9	NA	TRBJ1-3	NA	CASSPRPLRDSSGNTIYF	TGTGCCAGCAGCCCCCGGCCTTTGAGGGATAGCTCTGGAAACACCATATATTTT
TRBV11-2	NA	TRBJ1-1	NA	CASSFQVEAFF	TGTGCCAGCAGCTTTCAGGTTGAAGCTTTCTTT
TRBV9	TRBD2	TRBJ2-7	NA	CASTTGLASYEQYF	TGTGCCAGCACCACGGGACTAGCTTCCTACGAGCAGTACTTC